Presented here are 26 T cell receptor beta chains from one specimen sequenced in a study of spatial heterogeneity in lung cancer. TCRdb used MiXCR to reprocess the 5' RACE reads, holding one entry per CDR3 protein. The profile covers almost 75,000 distinct CDR3 sequences, with 13% appearing a single time and over 5.5% taken by the ten largest. Sample time point: sample taken at primary tumor resection. Whole RNA obtained from tumor, nontumor lung or frozen PBMC underwent sequencing without sorting. Sequencing used PBMCs, obtained at surgery. These receptors all stem from a male donor with early-stage non-small cell lung cancer.

This clonotype was seen ten or more times. The chain links TRBV7-2 to TRBJ2-1; 13 positions match TRBD2. This CDR3 comprises 16 residues. V shed 4 bases, J shed 6 bases, and the junction held 6 bases outside the gene matches. Per the germline V gene, CDR1 is SGHTA and CDR2 is FQGNSA. In DNA, the CDR3 is TGTGCCAGCAGCTGGGGGACTAGCGGGAAATTCAATGAGCAGTTCTTC. This gives the protein CASSWGTSGKFNEQFF.

This sequence joins TRBV9 and TRBJ2-3; D is ambiguous. The V gene's germline CDR1 is SGDLS and CDR2 YYNGEE. Trimming took off 4 bases at V and 0 bases at J, with 9 bases between the two ends. The CDR3 has 14 amino acids. CDR3 DNA: TGTGCCAGCAGCTCCCGTTGGAGCACAGATACGCAGTATTTT. It codes for CASSSRWSTDTQYF.

The sample holds many counts of this clonotype. The chain links TRBV11-2 to TRBJ2-1; 7 bases agree with TRBD2. Trimming removed 2 bases from V and 1 base from J; junction bases left unmatched: 8. Germline CDR1 and CDR2: SGHAT and FQNNGV. The CDR3 length is 17 residues. The CDR3 sequence is CASSLTPQLASYNEQFF. DNA for the CDR3: TGTGCCAGCAGCTTAACCCCACAACTAGCGTCCTACAATGAGCAGTTCTTC.

This sequence joins TRBV12-3 or TRBV12-4 and TRBJ1-2; no firm D call. Between the trimmed V and J ends, which lost 4 bases and 2 bases, there was a span of 11 bases. The CDR3 length is 14 residues. CDR3 in amino acids: CASSSNTRNYGYTF. CDR3 DNA: TGTGCCAGCAGTTCCAATACTCGGAACTATGGCTACACCTTC.

The chain has TRBV27 and TRBJ1-1, with a weak D call TRBD1 (6 bases). CDR3 length: 14 residues. Germline loops: CDR1 MNHEY, CDR2 SMNVEV (reference sequence). The V end was cut by 7 bases, the J end by 4 bases, with 16 bases between. CDR3 nucleotide sequence: TGTGCCAGCAAAGGGGCAGGGGCCGGCACTGAAGCTTTCTTT. It encodes CASKGAGAGTEAFF.

J is TRBJ1-4 and V is TRBV6-5; no clear D. The CDR3 is made up of 16 amino acids. V was shortened by 6 bases and J by 7 bases, with 21 bases between the two germline ends. Germline V lookup: CDR1 MNHEY, CDR2 SVGAGI. The CDR3 coding sequence is TGTGCCAGCAGCGCCGCCTCTCTTGAAGAATCTGAAAAACTGTTTTTT. Residues: CASSAASLEESEKLFF.

In this sample, this clonotype turned up many times. The V and J genes are TRBV4-2 and TRBJ2-2, with TRBD2 matching over 9 bases. Germline CDR1 is LGHNA and CDR2 is YNFKEQ. V shed 2 bases and J 1 base; nucleotides not matched to a gene: 2. The CDR3 is made up of 16 amino acids. CDR3 in amino acids: CASSQRLAENTGELFF. Written as DNA, the CDR3 is TGTGCCAGCAGCCAAAGACTAGCGGAGAACACCGGGGAGCTGTTTTTT.

This clonotype was picked up many times. The chain employs TRBV12-3 or TRBV12-4 and TRBJ2-3; 8 nucleotides match TRBD2. With 2 bases clipped from V and 4 bases from J, the junction kept 14 bases outside the gene matches. The CDR3 extends over 18 amino acids. The CDR3 region is CASSLNGPATSAADTQYF. The CDR3, as DNA: TGTGCCAGCAGTTTAAATGGGCCCGCGACTAGCGCCGCAGATACGCAGTATTTT.

The rearrangement uses TRBV6-2 or TRBV6-3 and TRBJ2-6; D may be TRBD1 (6 bases). In germline, CDR1 is MNHEY, CDR2 SVGEGT. V shed 6 bases and J shed 2 bases, with 23 bases lying between them. The CDR3 sequence is 19 residues long. The CDR3 region has the DNA TGTGCCAGCAGCTCCCCGAGGGGTACACAGGGCGCTGGGGCCAACGTCCTGACTTTC. Translating it yields CASSSPRGTQGAGANVLTF.

This clonotype was seen a handful of times. CDR3 nucleotide sequence: TGTGCCAGCAGGAAGAGCGGGAGCTCCTACAATGAGCAGTTCTTC. Encoded protein: CASRKSGSSYNEQFF. The V call is TRBV6-5, the J call TRBJ2-1; TRBD2 matches at 8 bases. The V gene's germline CDR1 is MNHEY and CDR2 SVGAGI. The V gene end was trimmed by 6 bases and the J gene end by 0 bases; junction bases not matched to a gene: 4. The CDR3 extends over 15 amino acids.

In its sample, this clonotype was seen a few times. The rearrangement links TRBV7-9 to TRBJ2-1, with 9 nucleotides matching TRBD1. This CDR3 comprises 15 residues. CDR1 and CDR2 from the germline V gene are SEHNR and FQNEAQ (reference sequence). The J segment lost 8 bases and the V segment lost 5 bases, leaving 10 bases of the junction unmatched. The CDR3 loop reads CASSTGTGLGDEQFF. CDR3 nucleotide sequence: TGTGCCAGCAGCACGGGGACAGGGCTGGGTGATGAGCAGTTCTTC.

The chain carries TRBV6-5 and TRBJ1-1; D is perhaps TRBD1 (5 bases). The CDR3 spans 14 residues. V was shortened by 6 bases and J by 7 bases, with 18 bases between the two germline ends. CDR1 is MNHEY, CDR2 SVGAGI, per germline. The CDR3 loop reads CASSPTRLGGEAFF. CDR3 DNA sequence: TGTGCCAGCAGCCCGACACGACTCGGGGGTGAAGCTTTCTTT.

This clonotype occurred many times. The chain combines TRBV28 with TRBJ1-2, with D perhaps matching TRBD1 (5 bases). Germline V CDR1 and CDR2: MDHEN, SYDVKM. Deletions cut 8 bases from V and 3 bases from J, with 19 bases between. The CDR3 extends over 15 amino acids. The CDR3 DNA reads TGTGCCAGCTCTTTGGGAGGGGCCTCCTACTATGGCTACACCTTC. Translating it yields CASSLGGASYYGYTF.

Concerning this clonotype: A much bigger clone sits one base away, suggesting this may be a read error. The chain uses TRBV6-2 or TRBV6-3 and TRBJ1-5; 8 bases are shared with TRBD1. The CDR3 totals 16 residues. Germline CDR1 reads MNHEY; CDR2 reads SVGEGT. The CDR3 protein is CVSRDLQGVSNQPQHF. Written as DNA, the CDR3 is TGTGTCAGCAGGGACCTACAGGGGGTTAGCAATCAGCCCCAGCATTTT.

This clonotype was observed a handful of times. This chain connects TRBV12-3 or TRBV12-4 to TRBJ1-4, with 7 bases that match TRBD1. This CDR3 is built from 14 residues. Germline trimming cut 3 bases from V and 7 bases from J; bases unmatched to any gene: 5. The CDR3 DNA reads TGTGCCAGCAGTTTGAAGGGGGCAGTTGAAAAACTGTTTTTT. This sequence encodes CASSLKGAVEKLFF.

J is TRBJ2-5 and V is TRBV3-1; TRBD1 aligns across 7 bases. From germline, CDR1 is LGHDT and CDR2 YNNKEL (reference sequence). V gave up 5 bases and J gave up 0 bases; unmatched junction bases: 6. The CDR3 has 15 residues. CDR3 DNA sequence: TGTGCCAGCAGCATACCGACAGGGAACCAAGAGACCCAGTACTTC. Its protein is CASSIPTGNQETQYF.

The CDR3 sequence: CASSRGQSNSPLHF. The DNA for the CDR3 is TGTGCCAGCAGTCGGGGACAGAGTAATTCACCCCTCCACTTT. The V and J genes are TRBV12-3 or TRBV12-4 and TRBJ1-6; 7 positions agree with TRBD1. The CDR3 sequence is 14 residues long. V trimming: 5 bases; J trimming: 6 bases; junction bases outside the gene matches: 4.

This clonotype was seen ten or more times. J is TRBJ2-2 and V is TRBV5-6; tentative D call: TRBD2 (6 bases). V was trimmed by 5 bases and J by 5 bases, leaving 13 bases between them. The CDR3 extends over 14 amino acids. Germline lookup yields CDR1 SGHDT and CDR2 YYEEEE. This CDR3 is CASSRVRGTGELFF. For the CDR3, the DNA is TGTGCCAGCAGTCGGGTGCGGGGTACCGGGGAGCTGTTTTTT.

This chain joins TRBV20-1 and TRBJ2-7; the match to TRBD1 covers 9 bases. This CDR3 comprises 15 residues. The ends lost 0 bases at V and 2 bases at J; junction bases unmatched: 5. Germline lookup yields CDR1 DFQATT and CDR2 SNEGSKA (reference sequence). The CDR3 coding sequence is TGCAGTGCTAGAGATCGGACAGGGGCAACCTACGAGCAGTACTTC. Its protein product is CSARDRTGATYEQYF.

This clonotype was observed a handful of times. This chain connects TRBV2 to TRBJ2-1; 12 bases match TRBD2. This CDR3 region has 16 residues. Germline CDR1 and CDR2: SNHLY and FYNNEI. The V segment lost 10 bases and the J segment 0 bases; nucleotides outside the gene matches: 7. In DNA form, the CDR3 reads TGTGCCACCCGGACTAGCGGGATTAGCTCCTACAATGAGCAGTTCTTC. Translation: CATRTSGISSYNEQFF.

This clonotype was detected a few times. The CDR3 coding sequence is TGTGCCACGGCGGACTCCTCTGGCACAGATACGCAGTATTTT. It codes for CATADSSGTDTQYF. The gene calls are TRBV2 and TRBJ2-3; D may be TRBD2 (5 bases). Germline V gives CDR1 SNHLY, CDR2 FYNNEI. The germline V and J ends were trimmed by 10 bases and 1 base, with 15 bases remaining between them. The CDR3 has 14 amino acids.

This clonotype has ten or more counts. This chain uses TRBV18 with TRBJ2-3, with unresolved D. The CDR3 extends over 18 amino acids. V was cut by 2 bases and J by 4 bases, with 22 bases left in between. The V gene's germline CDR1 is KGHSH and CDR2 LQKENI. The CDR3 is CASSPAAVSLVMADTQYF. CDR3 bases: TGTGCCAGCTCACCAGCGGCAGTATCCCTTGTCATGGCAGATACGCAGTATTTT.

There are a few counts of this clonotype. V and J are TRBV10-3 and TRBJ1-1; 10 bases are shared with TRBD1. Trimming at V came to 8 bases and at J to 3 bases, leaving 6 bases not matched to a gene. Germline-derived CDR1 and CDR2 are ENHRY and SYGVKD. The CDR3 length is 14 residues. The CDR3: CAILPGQGDTEAFF. The DNA of the CDR3 is TGTGCCATCCTGCCCGGACAGGGGGACACTGAAGCTTTCTTT.

This clonotype was seen a few times. The rearrangement joins TRBV20-1 to TRBJ2-6, with a tentative D call TRBD2 (5 bases). Between the trimmed V and J ends, which lost 6 bases and 8 bases, there was a span of 20 bases. The CDR3 contains 15 residues. The V gene's germline CDR1 is DFQATT and CDR2 SNEGSKA (reference sequence). CDR3: CSAGQQTRGTNVLTF. CDR3 nucleotides: TGCAGTGCCGGTCAGCAAACAAGAGGGACCAACGTCCTGACTTTC.

This CDR3 is CASSYIGGFYEQYF. As DNA, the CDR3 is TGTGCCAGCAGTTACATCGGGGGGTTCTACGAGCAGTACTTC. The J gene is TRBJ2-7, the V gene TRBV6-5, with 7 bases identical to TRBD2. The CDR3 contains 14 residues. Germline V lookup: CDR1 MNHEY, CDR2 SVGAGI. Trimming cost V 2 bases and J 3 bases; bases outside gene matches: 4.

This clonotype was counted ten times or more. The rearrangement joins TRBV20-1 to TRBJ1-1, with 8 bases lining up with TRBD1. Per germline, CDR1 DFQATT and CDR2 SNEGSKA (reference sequence). This CDR3 is 15 amino acids long. The V and J ends lost 6 bases and 4 bases, in that order; junction bases with no gene match: 13. CDR3 amino acids: CSAKRGGQGRTEAFF. The CDR3, as DNA: TGCAGTGCCAAGCGCGGAGGACAGGGACGCACTGAAGCTTTCTTT.